The text below deals with one TCR beta chain. Its antigen is still unknown. The ends were cut back, 5 bases at V and 4 bases at J, with 14 bases in the middle. The CDR3 extends over 13 amino acids. Germline CDR1 is DFQATT and CDR2 is SNEGSKA (reference sequence). This sample was taken from a study of T-cell memory formation after mild COVID-19. Looking at the study overall: Each donor largely had its own TCR clusters. Regarding the study as a whole: CD4+ contracting clones were found mainly in CM and EM, and CD8+ ones in EMRA.

Each CDR3 protein is one row after TCRdb ran MiXCR on the 5' RACE reads. The table has 300,000 or so distinct CDR3 sequences, 15% to 20% seen once. The V call is TRBV20-1, the J call TRBJ1-1; tentative D call: TRBD1 (6 bases). Specimen: PBMCs or a T cell subset sorted from them (not recorded which). This sequence originates from a man younger than 35 who had mild COVID-19 (a few samples of this study predate the infection). Cell type and time point are not known. The CDR3 coding sequence is TGCAGTGCTTTGGACGGGACAATCACTGAAGCTTTCTTT. Protein product: CSALDGTITEAFF.